This T cell receptor (beta chain) was observed in a study of blood T cell repertoires in COVID-19. Study-wide background: The United States, Italy and Spain supplied acute and convalescent COVID-19 samples.

Those enrolled in Seattle joined during active infection and were followed longitudinally afterward. This CDR3 is built from 15 residues. Germline CDR1 and CDR2: LNHDA and SQIVND (reference sequence). Trimming removed 3 bases from V and 3 bases from J; junction bases left unmatched: 3. Original processing notes: For nucleated cells, counts were estimated from reference gene primer amplification. Sequencing used immunoSEQ multiplex PCR; TCRdb keeps in-frame clones, though not all of them. V, J and clone size derive from that table, while D and trimming were established from the DNA sequence. The repertoire has about 180,000 clones, approximately 87% of them found once; the top ten carry 12%.

The chain combines TRBV19 with TRBJ2-2; 8 bases are shared with TRBD1. Sequencing was done on a sample of peripheral blood. The TCR sequence derives from a woman aged 70-85 years with COVID-19, enrolled during active disease. The CDR3 DNA is TGTGCCAGTAGTATGAAGACAGGGGACACCGGGGAGCTGTTTTTT. It encodes CASSMKTGDTGELFF.